This TCR beta chain was captured by sequencing in a study of T cell repertoires in cytomegalovirus infection. Study-level information: Indications came from public TCR beta signatures; they pointed to CMV infection and to a matching HLA type. Regarding the study as a whole: Clonotype analysis showed dominance of the ex vivo response by HLA-C-restricted CMV-specific TCR beta clonotypes.

Ten or more counts support this clonotype. Its antigen is unknown. One entry per CDR3 protein results from TCRdb running MiXCR on the reads. This table holds around 280,000 distinct CDR3 sequences, roughly an eighth found once. V was trimmed by 6 bases and J by 5 bases, leaving 11 bases between them. The germline V gene has CDR1 MNHEY and CDR2 SVGEGT. The CDR3 extends over 13 amino acids. This receptor was identified in a human donor in good health (CMV status not recorded). Some clones in this sample may be carry-over from other donors' samples. Sequencing was done on a sample of PBMCs. The rearrangement uses TRBV6-2 or TRBV6-3 and TRBJ2-1; perhaps TRBD2 as D (5 bases). In nucleotides, the CDR3 is TGTGCCAGCAGACCGAGCGGAGACAATGAGCAGTTCTTC. Encoded protein: CASRPSGDNEQFF.